The 2 T cell receptor beta chains listed next were all sequenced from one sample in a study of early T cells in non-severe SARS-CoV-2 infection. TCRdb reprocessed the 5' RACE reads via MiXCR and lists one record per CDR3 protein. Of tens of thousands of distinct CDR3 sequences listed, around 8.4% are singletons. The material sequenced was whole blood. The receptors come from an adult who was a healthcare worker with PCR-confirmed SARS-CoV-2 infection or an uninfected control (not recorded which).

This rearrangement joins TRBV12-3 or TRBV12-4 to TRBJ2-7; D gene uncertain. The CDR3 runs to 14 residues. Trimming removed 3 bases from V and 4 bases from J, with 13 bases in between. The CDR3 coding sequence is TGTGCCAGCAGTTTTGGTGGGCCGGAATACGAGCAGTACTTC. It is translated as CASSFGGPEYEQYF.

This clonotype was recorded many times. The chain couples TRBV6-1 to TRBJ1-1; the D is unclear. V was cut by 1 base and J by 4 bases, with 13 bases left in between. Germline assignment: CDR1 MNHNS and CDR2 SASEGT. The CDR3 covers 15 residues. The CDR3: CASSEGASWGTEAFF. Here the CDR3 DNA reads TGTGCCAGCAGTGAAGGGGCATCCTGGGGCACTGAAGCTTTCTTT.